Here is one TCR beta chain with its context. These data originate in a study of prognosis after radiotherapy for stage I lung cancer. Genomic DNA yielded TCR beta CDR3, amplified by two-round multiplex PCR. Amplification during the initial PCR round employed primers specific to each TRBV and TRBJ gene. TCRdb reprocessed the multiplex PCR reads with MiXCR, giving one entry per CDR3 protein. Among more than 11,000 distinct CDR3 sequences listed, roughly 29% were seen once. This CDR3 is built from 15 residues. The germline gives CDR1 WSHSY, CDR2 SAAADI. V dropped 4 bases and J dropped 8; count of bases not matched to a gene: 8.

This material consisted of PBMCs, taken before or after stereotactic body radiation therapy (not recorded which). The TCR comes from a donor aged 50 or older with non-small cell lung cancer. The genes are TRBV10-2 and TRBJ2-4; 10 bases map to TRBD1. The CDR3 loop is CASSATGGDSDIQYF. The CDR3, as DNA: TGCGCCAGCAGTGCGACAGGGGGCGACTCGGACATTCAGTACTTC.